A single sample gave rise to the 29 T cell receptor beta chains below, sequenced in a study of T cells expressing NK-cell markers. Reprocessing the 5' RACE reads, TCRdb reports a single entry for every CDR3 protein and omits DNA. The listing records 450,000 to 600,000 distinct CDR3 sequences. The sample comprised blood T cells: a sorted CD56 or NKG2C T cell subset, CD4+ or CD8+ T cells, or bulk PBMC T cells (not recorded which). The receptors shown here come from a man aged 18-30 years in good health.

The chain recombines TRBV20-1 with TRBJ2-1. The CDR3 totals 14 residues. The germline V gene encodes CDR1 DFQATT and CDR2 SNEGSKA (reference sequence). CDR3 sequence: CSASRPGFYNEQFF.

CDR3 loop: CASSPDPRAIQQYF. This rearrangement joins TRBV11-1 to TRBJ2-7. The CDR3 has 14 residues. CDR1 is SGHAT and CDR2 is FQDESV in the germline V gene (reference sequence). The full variable domain, completed using reference TRBV11-1 and TRBJ2-7, is EAEVAQSPRYKITEKSQAVAFWCDPISGHATLYWYRQILGQGPELLVQFQDESVVDDSQLPKDRFSAERLKGVDSTLKIQPAELGDSAMYLCASSPDPRAIQQYFGPGTRLTVT.

The gene calls are TRBV5-1 and TRBJ2-3. The CDR3 consists of 13 residues. Per the germline V gene, CDR1 is SGHRS and CDR2 is YFSETQ. CDR3: CASSSRAIDTQYF.

The J gene is TRBJ2-3, the V gene TRBV7-3; the TCRdb D gene call, TRBD2, has no DNA to confirm it. The CDR3 consists of 17 residues. From germline, CDR1 is SGHTA and CDR2 FQGTGA. The CDR3 spells CASSRSWGLPPTDTQYF.

The chain employs TRBV20-1 and TRBJ2-3; TCRdb names TRBD1, which stays unverified in the absence of DNA. Germline V CDR1 and CDR2: DFQATT, SNEGSKA (reference sequence). The CDR3 loop spans 16 amino acids. The CDR3 spells CSARKAGTGVVDTQYF.

The chain combines TRBV4-1 with TRBJ2-3. The CDR3 runs 11 residues. Germline CDR1 and CDR2: MGHRA and YSYEKL. The CDR3 is CASSSSVTQYF.

The rearrangement links TRBV9 to TRBJ2-1. The CDR3 is 13 amino acids. Germline values: CDR1 SGDLS, CDR2 YYNGEE. CDR3 amino acids: CASSVALDFLQFF.

The chain recombines TRBV15 with TRBJ2-2; TCRdb selects TRBD1, and the lack of DNA leaves this call unchecked. The CDR3 extends over 16 amino acids. Germline lookup yields CDR1 LNHNV and CDR2 YYDKDF (reference sequence). CDR3 in amino acids: CATSDSTGVLTGELFF. The whole variable domain, filled in from reference TRBV15 and TRBJ2-2, reads DAMVIQNPRYQVTQFGKPVTLSCSQTLNHNVMYWYQQKSSQAPKLLFHYYDKDFNNEADTPDNFQSRRPNTSFCFLDIRSPGLGDTAMYLCATSDSTGVLTGELFFGEGSRLTVL.

This chain joins TRBV20-1 and TRBJ2-1; absent DNA, TCRdb's TRBD2 call cannot be checked. Germline V gene data show CDR1 as DFQATT and CDR2 as SNEGSKA (reference sequence). This CDR3 contains 14 residues. CDR3 protein: CSAIGLPSYNEQFF.

The V call is TRBV19, the J call TRBJ1-3; TCRdb outputs TRBD1, but without DNA this stays unchecked. CDR3 length equals 15 residues. Germline V gene lookup returns CDR1 LNHDA and CDR2 SQIVND (reference sequence). The CDR3 sequence is CASIVGGSSGNTIYF.

The V gene is TRBV7-8, the J gene TRBJ2-7; TCRdb reports TRBD2, a call that lacks DNA to check it against. The CDR3 consists of 15 residues. Germline loops: CDR1 SGHVS, CDR2 FQNEAQ. CDR3 loop: CASRQLAESSYEQYF.

The rearrangement uses TRBV6-5 and TRBJ2-7; TCRdb reports TRBD2, a call that lacks DNA to check it against. The germline V gene has CDR1 MNHEY and CDR2 SVGAGI. The CDR3 covers 19 residues. This CDR3 reads CASSYSLTSGRGSLYEQYF.

The rearrangement uses TRBV27 and TRBJ2-1; TCRdb's D call of TRBD1 is untestable without DNA. Germline CDR1 is MNHEY and CDR2 is SMNVEV (reference sequence). There are 15 residues in the CDR3. The chain's CDR3 is CASSLTRAGFDEQFF.

This sequence joins TRBV7-9 and TRBJ2-7; TCRdb reports TRBD2, a call that lacks DNA to check it against. This CDR3 is built from 15 residues. CDR1 is SEHNR, CDR2 FQNEAQ, per germline (reference sequence). The CDR3: CASSLAAGVDYEQYF.

The rearrangement uses TRBV20-1 and TRBJ2-2. This CDR3 comprises 14 residues. In germline, CDR1 is DFQATT, CDR2 SNEGSKA (reference sequence). The chain's CDR3 is CSARDWMTTGELFF.

The chain has TRBV19 and TRBJ2-7; the D gene TCRdb calls, TRBD1, cannot be checked with no DNA. The CDR3 is 12 residues long. Germline V gives CDR1 LNHDA, CDR2 SQIVND (reference sequence). The CDR3 spells CASSRTSHEQYF.

This chain uses TRBV11-2 with TRBJ2-7; TCRdb returns TRBD1, unconfirmable since there is no DNA. Germline V CDR1 and CDR2: SGHAT, FQNNGV. The CDR3 totals 16 residues. This CDR3 is CASSLVFGDSPYEQYF. The whole variable domain, remainder taken from reference TRBV11-2 and TRBJ2-7, is EAGVAQSPRYKIIEKRQSVAFWCNPISGHATLYWYQQILGQGPKLLIQFQNNGVVDDSQLPKDRFSAERLKGVDSTLKIQPAKLEDSAVYLCASSLVFGDSPYEQYFGPGTRLTVT.

V and J are TRBV30 and TRBJ1-1; with no DNA, the TCRdb D assignment of TRBD1 cannot be verified. There are 12 residues in the CDR3. Germline CDR1 reads GTSNPN; CDR2 reads SVGIG (reference sequence). CDR3 protein: CAWGRGLGGAFF.

V and J are TRBV7-9 and TRBJ2-1. The CDR3 loop spans 11 amino acids. CDR1 is SEHNR, CDR2 FQNEAQ, per germline (reference sequence). CDR3 loop: CASINGNEQFF.

The V gene is TRBV29-1, the J gene TRBJ2-5; the TCRdb call, TRBD1, lacks DNA for checking. Germline loops: CDR1 SQVTM, CDR2 ANQGSEA. The CDR3 length is 13 residues. The CDR3 sequence is CSVGSVLQETQYF.

This chain connects TRBV12-3 or TRBV12-4 to TRBJ2-3; TCRdb's D call of TRBD2 is untestable without DNA. The CDR3 length is 17 residues. The CDR3 sequence: CASNEGRRAPRGDTQYF.

The chain uses TRBV28 and TRBJ2-3. Germline CDR1 reads MDHEN; CDR2 reads SYDVKM. The CDR3 runs 13 residues. The CDR3 reads CASSSQPADTQYF.

The V gene is TRBV5-6, the J gene TRBJ2-3; TCRdb calls TRBD2, which cannot be checked without DNA. The germline CDR1 and CDR2 sequences are SGHDT and YYEEEE. The CDR3 has 13 residues. The chain's CDR3 is CASSRTVTDTQYF. Filled out from reference TRBV5-6 and TRBJ2-3, the complete variable domain reads DAGVTQSPTHLIKTRGQQVTLRCSPKSGHDTVSWYQQALGQGPQFIFQYYEEEERQRGNFPDRFSGHQFPNYSSELNVNALLLGDSALYLCASSRTVTDTQYFGPGTRLTVL.

The CDR3 protein is CSASRDSSTEAFF. The chain has TRBV20-1 and TRBJ1-1; TCRdb outputs TRBD1, but without DNA this stays unchecked. In germline, CDR1 is DFQATT, CDR2 SNEGSKA (reference sequence). The CDR3 has 13 amino acids.

The rearrangement links TRBV4-2 to TRBJ2-5; as DNA is missing, the TRBD2 call by TCRdb cannot be tested. CDR1 is LGHNA, CDR2 YNFKEQ, per germline. This CDR3 is 16 amino acids long. CDR3 protein: CASSQSSAGGQETQYF.

Here the CDR3 reads CASSRTNSPLHF. The chain employs TRBV7-9 and TRBJ1-6. Germline loops: CDR1 SEHNR, CDR2 FQNEAQ (reference sequence). There are 12 residues in the CDR3. Using reference TRBV7-9 and TRBJ1-6 for the parts outside the CDR3, the full variable domain is DTGVSQNPRHKITKRGQNVTFRCDPISEHNRLYWYRQTLGQGPEFLTYFQNEAQLEKSRLLSDRFSAERPKGSFSTLEIQRTEQGDSAMYLCASSRTNSPLHFGNGTRLTVT.

The chain combines TRBV5-1 with TRBJ2-3; TCRdb gives TRBD2 as the D gene, but with no DNA this cannot be confirmed. CDR1 SGHRS and CDR2 YFSETQ come from the germline V gene. CDR3 length: 18 amino acids. The CDR3 reads CASSLTWTSGRQSDTQYF.

The V call is TRBV12-3 or TRBV12-4, the J call TRBJ2-5; the D gene TCRdb calls, TRBD1, cannot be checked with no DNA. The CDR3 spans 13 residues. Here the CDR3 reads CASSPPRVETQYF.

The CDR3 sequence is CAITPDRATGELFF. The chain employs TRBV10-3 and TRBJ2-2; TCRdb names TRBD1, which stays unverified in the absence of DNA. From germline, CDR1 is ENHRY and CDR2 SYGVKD. The CDR3 length is 14 residues.